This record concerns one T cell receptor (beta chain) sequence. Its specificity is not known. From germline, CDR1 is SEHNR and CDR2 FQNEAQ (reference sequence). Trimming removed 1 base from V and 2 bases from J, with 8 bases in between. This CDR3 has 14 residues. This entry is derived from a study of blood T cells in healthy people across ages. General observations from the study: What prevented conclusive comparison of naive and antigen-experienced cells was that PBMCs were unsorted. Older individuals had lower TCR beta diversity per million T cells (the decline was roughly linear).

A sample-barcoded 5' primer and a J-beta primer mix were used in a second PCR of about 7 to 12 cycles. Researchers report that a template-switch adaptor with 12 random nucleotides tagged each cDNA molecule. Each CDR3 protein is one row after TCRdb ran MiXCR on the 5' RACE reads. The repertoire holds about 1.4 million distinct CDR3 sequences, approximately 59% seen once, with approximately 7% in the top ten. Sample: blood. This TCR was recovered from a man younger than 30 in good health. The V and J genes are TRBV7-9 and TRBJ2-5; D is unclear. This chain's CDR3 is CASSLDLQQETQYF. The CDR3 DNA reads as TGTGCCAGCAGCTTAGATCTGCAACAAGAGACCCAGTACTTC.